A selection of T cell receptor beta chains follows, all from one sample in a study of identifying expanded T cells in peripheral blood. Assay used: immunoSEQ multiplex PCR; TCRdb lists only in-frame clones, some missing. The sample records about 110,000 clones, about 88% being singletons. Sequencing used blood. All receptors come from a person aged 18-70 years in good health. CDR3s include the opening cysteine and the closing phenylalanine or tryptophan. The order of the fields is CDR3 protein, CDR3 DNA, D gene, CDR3 length, J gene, clone size, V gene. The D gene is left open where the match is weak. Some rows mark clone size as missing; the rest say once, few, many or name a class of expanded clone.

CDR3 protein: CASRTEMNTEAFF; CDR3 DNA: TGTGCCAGCAGGACCGAAATGAACACTGAAGCTTTCTTT; D gene: .; CDR3 length: 13; J gene: TRBJ1-1; clone size: .; V gene: TRBV28
CDR3 protein: CASSYPDSYNQPQHF; CDR3 DNA: TGTGCCAGCAGTTACCCCGACAGTTACAATCAGCCCCAGCATTTT; D gene: .; CDR3 length: 15; J gene: TRBJ1-5; clone size: .; V gene: TRBV6-6
CDR3 protein: CASRRTGNGYTF; CDR3 DNA: TGTGCCAGCAGACGGACAGGGAATGGCTACACCTTC; D gene: TRBD1; CDR3 length: 12; J gene: TRBJ1-2; clone size: .; V gene: TRBV6-6
CDR3 protein: CASSYHRAQHF; CDR3 DNA: TGTGCCAGCAGTTATCACAGAGCCCAGCATTTT; D gene: .; CDR3 length: 11; J gene: TRBJ1-5; clone size: .; V gene: TRBV2
CDR3 protein: CASSESLRVYQPQHF; CDR3 DNA: TGTGCCAGCAGTGAAAGTCTAAGGGTGTATCAGCCCCAGCATTTT; D gene: .; CDR3 length: 15; J gene: TRBJ1-5; clone size: .; V gene: TRBV6-1
CDR3 protein: CASSLMGGSSSTGELFF; CDR3 DNA: TGTGCCAGCAGTTTAATGGGCGGGAGTAGTTCCACCGGGGAGCTGTTTTTT; D gene: TRBD2; CDR3 length: 17; J gene: TRBJ2-2; clone size: .; V gene: TRBV28
CDR3 protein: CASSYSPGVYEQYF; CDR3 DNA: TGTGCCAGCAGTTACTCGCCAGGCGTCTACGAGCAGTACTTC; D gene: .; CDR3 length: 14; J gene: TRBJ2-7; clone size: .; V gene: TRBV6-5
CDR3 protein: CASSTSGTNEKLFF; CDR3 DNA: TGTGCCAGTAGTACATCAGGAACTAATGAAAAACTGTTTTTT; D gene: .; CDR3 length: 14; J gene: TRBJ1-4; clone size: .; V gene: TRBV19
CDR3 protein: CASRDKGREYF; CDR3 DNA: TGTGCCAGCAGAGATAAGGGACGGGAGTACTTC; D gene: .; CDR3 length: 11; J gene: TRBJ2-7; clone size: once; V gene: TRBV2
CDR3 protein: CSSGGGLETQYF; CDR3 DNA: TGCAGCTCTGGAGGGGGGTTAGAGACCCAGTACTTC; D gene: .; CDR3 length: 12; J gene: TRBJ2-5; clone size: .; V gene: TRBV29-1
CDR3 protein: CALTTDREASTDTQYF; CDR3 DNA: TGTGCCCTAACGACCGACAGGGAAGCTAGCACAGATACGCAGTATTTT; D gene: TRBD1; CDR3 length: 16; J gene: TRBJ2-3; clone size: .; V gene: TRBV2
CDR3 protein: CASSESDTQYF; CDR3 DNA: TGCGCCAGCAGTGAGTCAGATACGCAGTATTTT; D gene: .; CDR3 length: 11; J gene: TRBJ2-3; clone size: .; V gene: TRBV10-2
CDR3 protein: CASSPREIDQPQHF; CDR3 DNA: TGCGCCAGCAGCCCCCGAGAAATAGATCAGCCCCAGCATTTT; D gene: .; CDR3 length: 14; J gene: TRBJ1-5; clone size: .; V gene: TRBV5-1
CDR3 protein: CASSYSITKYNEQFF; CDR3 DNA: TGTGCCAGCAGTTACTCGATTACGAAGTACAATGAGCAGTTCTTC; D gene: .; CDR3 length: 15; J gene: TRBJ2-1; clone size: few; V gene: TRBV6-5
CDR3 protein: CASSAGGYEQYF; CDR3 DNA: TGTGCCAGCAGCGCGGGGGGCTACGAGCAGTACTTC; D gene: TRBD2; CDR3 length: 12; J gene: TRBJ2-7; clone size: .; V gene: TRBV9
CDR3 protein: CASSLTYNSPLHF; CDR3 DNA: TGCGCCAGCAGCTTGACCTATAATTCACCCCTCCACTTT; D gene: .; CDR3 length: 13; J gene: TRBJ1-6; clone size: .; V gene: TRBV5-1
CDR3 protein: CASSGGYGQPQHF; CDR3 DNA: TGTGCCAGCAGCGGGGGGTATGGTCAGCCCCAGCATTTT; D gene: .; CDR3 length: 13; J gene: TRBJ1-5; clone size: .; V gene: TRBV5-8
CDR3 protein: CASSPSSGGYNEQYF; CDR3 DNA: TGCGCCAGCAGCCCTTCTTCAGGGGGCTATAACGAGCAGTACTTC; D gene: TRBD1; CDR3 length: 15; J gene: TRBJ2-7; clone size: .; V gene: TRBV5-1
CDR3 protein: CASRTGQGIEKLFF; CDR3 DNA: TGTGCCAGTAGGACCGGACAGGGGATTGAAAAACTGTTTTTT; D gene: TRBD1; CDR3 length: 14; J gene: TRBJ1-4; clone size: medium-sized; V gene: TRBV19
CDR3 protein: CASSSPSGRSTDTQYF; CDR3 DNA: TGTGCCAGCAGTTCCCCTAGCGGGAGGAGCACAGATACGCAGTATTTT; D gene: TRBD2; CDR3 length: 16; J gene: TRBJ2-3; clone size: .; V gene: TRBV28
CDR3 protein: CASKPGAGTDTQYF; CDR3 DNA: TGTGCCAGCAAGCCGGGGGCGGGCACAGATACGCAGTATTTT; D gene: .; CDR3 length: 14; J gene: TRBJ2-3; clone size: .; V gene: TRBV28
CDR3 protein: CASTVQTDYGGYTF; CDR3 DNA: TGTGCCAGCACCGTCCAGACCGACTATGGTGGCTACACCTTC; D gene: .; CDR3 length: 14; J gene: TRBJ1-2; clone size: .; V gene: TRBV6-6
CDR3 protein: CASMDGQKETQYF; CDR3 DNA: TGTGCCAGTATGGATGGGCAGAAAGAGACCCAGTACTTC; D gene: .; CDR3 length: 13; J gene: TRBJ2-5; clone size: .; V gene: TRBV19
CDR3 protein: CASSVGGGGEKLFF; CDR3 DNA: TGTGCCAGCAGTGTAGGGGGAGGTGGTGAAAAACTGTTTTTT; D gene: .; CDR3 length: 14; J gene: TRBJ1-4; clone size: .; V gene: TRBV28
CDR3 protein: CASSARTSGNTGELFF; CDR3 DNA: TGTGCCAGCAGCGCTCGGACTAGCGGGAACACCGGGGAGCTGTTTTTT; D gene: TRBD2; CDR3 length: 16; J gene: TRBJ2-2; clone size: .; V gene: TRBV11-2
CDR3 protein: CASSLFRDRAENEKLFF; CDR3 DNA: TGTGCCAGCAGCTTGTTCCGGGACAGGGCCGAAAATGAAAAACTGTTTTTT; D gene: TRBD1; CDR3 length: 17; J gene: TRBJ1-4; clone size: .; V gene: TRBV5-4
CDR3 protein: CASSEEGQGWAEAFF; CDR3 DNA: TGTGCCAGCAGTGAAGAGGGACAGGGTTGGGCTGAAGCTTTCTTT; D gene: TRBD1; CDR3 length: 15; J gene: TRBJ1-1; clone size: .; V gene: TRBV2
CDR3 protein: CSVPGQGSEKLFF; CDR3 DNA: TGCAGCGTCCCAGGACAGGGGAGTGAAAAACTGTTTTTT; D gene: TRBD1; CDR3 length: 13; J gene: TRBJ1-4; clone size: once; V gene: TRBV29-1
CDR3 protein: CASSGGGRRWANVLTF; CDR3 DNA: TGTGCCAGTAGTGGCGGAGGGAGGCGTTGGGCCAACGTCCTGACTTTC; D gene: .; CDR3 length: 16; J gene: TRBJ2-6; clone size: .; V gene: TRBV19
CDR3 protein: CASSKGVGYGYTF; CDR3 DNA: TGTGCCAGCAGCAAAGGGGTGGGCTATGGCTACACCTTC; D gene: .; CDR3 length: 13; J gene: TRBJ1-2; clone size: once; V gene: TRBV5-6
CDR3 protein: CASSLSGVGDTQYF; CDR3 DNA: TGTGCCAGCAGCTTGAGCGGGGTAGGGGATACGCAGTATTTT; D gene: TRBD2; CDR3 length: 14; J gene: TRBJ2-3; clone size: .; V gene: TRBV11-3
CDR3 protein: CASSPNPNQPQHF; CDR3 DNA: TGTGCCAGCAGCCCTAATCCGAATCAGCCCCAGCATTTT; D gene: .; CDR3 length: 13; J gene: TRBJ1-5; clone size: .; V gene: TRBV7-2
CDR3 protein: CASSSPGQGYEQYF; CDR3 DNA: TGTGCCAGTAGTTCCCCGGGACAGGGGTACGAGCAGTACTTC; D gene: TRBD1; CDR3 length: 14; J gene: TRBJ2-7; clone size: once; V gene: TRBV19